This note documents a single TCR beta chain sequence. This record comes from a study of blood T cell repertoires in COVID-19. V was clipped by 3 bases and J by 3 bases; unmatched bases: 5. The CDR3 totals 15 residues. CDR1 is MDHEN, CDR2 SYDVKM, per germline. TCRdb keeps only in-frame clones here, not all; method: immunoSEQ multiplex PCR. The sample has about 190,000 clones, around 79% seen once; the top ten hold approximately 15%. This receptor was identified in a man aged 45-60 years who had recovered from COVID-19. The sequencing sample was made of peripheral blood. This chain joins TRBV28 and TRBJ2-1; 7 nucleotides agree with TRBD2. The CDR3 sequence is CASSFGLADYNEQFF. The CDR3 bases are TGTGCCAGCAGTTTCGGGCTAGCGGACTACAATGAGCAGTTCTTC. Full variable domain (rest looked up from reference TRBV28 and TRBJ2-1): DVKVTQSSRYLVKRTGEKVFLECVQDMDHENMFWYRQDPGLGLRLIYFSYDVKMKEKGDIPEGYSVSREKKERFSLILESASTNQTSMYLCASSFGLADYNEQFFGPGTRLTVL.